These 8 T cell receptor beta chains share one sample of origin, sequenced in a study of Graves' ophthalmopathy and Graves' hyperthyroidism. As the template, RNA transcripts were used to amplify TCR beta CDR3 regions. Second-round multiplex PCR came after first-round RT-PCR with HTBI primers. TCRdb reprocessed the multiplex PCR reads via MiXCR and lists one record per CDR3 protein. The top ten hold roughly 10% of the sample, which has hundreds of thousands of distinct CDR3 sequences, over 13% seen once. Sample: blood. These receptors were collected from a woman younger than 45 with Graves' ophthalmopathy.

The sample holds many counts of this clonotype. The gene calls are TRBV30 and TRBJ2-7; 7 nucleotides align to TRBD1. CDR3 length: 12 residues. Unmatched junction bases numbered 7, after V lost 6 bases and J lost 5 bases. Germline CDR1 and CDR2: GTSNPN and SVGIG (reference sequence). The CDR3 loop is CACSGGRHEQYF. CDR3 coding DNA: TGTGCCTGCTCAGGGGGTCGGCACGAGCAGTACTTC.

This clonotype was observed at least ten times. This chain joins TRBV6-1 and TRBJ2-5; the D gene is possibly TRBD1 (5 bases). CDR1 and CDR2 (germline): MNHNS, SASEGT. This CDR3 has 13 amino acids. V was trimmed by 2 bases and J by 9 bases, leaving 13 bases between them. The CDR3 nucleotides read TGTGCCAGCAGTGAAATTGACTGGACACCCCAGTACTTC. Its protein product is CASSEIDWTPQYF.

This clonotype turned up a few times. The chain joins TRBV7-9 to TRBJ2-2; 8 nucleotides agree with TRBD2. The germline V gene encodes CDR1 SEHNR and CDR2 FQNEAQ (reference sequence). V was pared by 5 bases and J by 6 bases, with 8 bases of the junction left unmatched. The CDR3 extends over 15 amino acids. The CDR3 here is CASSRSGGLAGELFF. In DNA form, the CDR3 reads TGTGCCAGCAGCCGGTCGGGAGGGCTCGCCGGGGAGCTGTTTTTT.

The V call is TRBV3-1, the J call TRBJ1-2; D is unresolved. Germline CDR1 reads LGHDT; CDR2 reads YNNKEL (reference sequence). The CDR3 has 15 residues. The germline V and J ends were trimmed by 2 bases and 4 bases, with 14 bases remaining between them. The CDR3 loop reads CASSQRGRLTYGYTF. The CDR3 DNA sequence: TGTGCCAGCAGCCAAAGAGGGCGCCTTACCTATGGCTACACCTTC.

The chain employs TRBV20-1 and TRBJ2-1; TRBD2 matches 14 bases. J gave up 9 bases and V 5 bases, and 6 bases lay outside the gene matches. CDR1 is DFQATT, CDR2 SNEGSKA, per germline (reference sequence). CDR3 length equals 14 residues. Written as DNA, the CDR3 is TGCAGTGCTCTGACTAGCGGGGGGGCGGGTGAGCAGTTCTTC. Translating it yields CSALTSGGAGEQFF.

The chain joins TRBV6-5 to TRBJ1-5; D is uncertain. This CDR3 spans 13 amino acids. The germline gives CDR1 MNHEY, CDR2 SVGAGI. Trimming took off 1 base at V and 7 bases at J, with 8 bases between the two ends. The CDR3 is CASSYLGPQPQHF. The DNA of the CDR3 is TGTGCCAGCAGTTACTTGGGCCCCCAGCCCCAGCATTTT.

This clonotype was recorded many times. The genes are TRBV29-1 and TRBJ2-5, with 7 bases lining up with TRBD1. The CDR3 runs 13 residues. J was trimmed by 1 base and V by 6 bases; bases with no gene match: 5. Germline V CDR1 and CDR2: SQVTM, ANQGSEA. The CDR3, as DNA: TGCAGCGTCCGAGGGACAGCCCAAGAGACCCAGTACTTC. Protein: CSVRGTAQETQYF.

This clonotype was observed a few times. The V and J genes are TRBV11-2 and TRBJ2-7; the match to TRBD1 covers 11 bases. Germline V lookup: CDR1 SGHAT, CDR2 FQNNGV. The CDR3 is 15 residues long. Losses at the gene ends were 6 bases for V and 3 bases for J; bases not matched to a gene: 7. The CDR3 loop is CASRTRDRGYYEQYF. CDR3 coding DNA: TGTGCCAGCAGAACCCGGGACAGGGGGTACTACGAGCAGTACTTC.